Presented here are 24 T cell receptor beta chains from one specimen sequenced in a study of shared clonotypes between healthy human individuals. The method was immunoSEQ multiplex PCR; TCRdb's version includes in-frame clones alone and lacks a portion of them. The sample records roughly 2.5 million clones, roughly nine tenths being singletons. Sequenced input: naive CD4+ T cells sorted from blood. Stated subset: CD45RA+ positively selected. These receptors were taken from a man younger than 35 in good health.

This chain links TRBV2 with TRBJ1-2; D call uncertain. Germline V lookup: CDR1 SNHLY, CDR2 FYNNEI. The CDR3 is 11 residues long. V gave up 7 bases and J gave up 10 bases, with 13 bases separating them. The CDR3 region is CASTPLRDYTF. In nucleotides, the CDR3 is TGTGCCAGCACCCCACTCCGGGACTACACCTTC.

This sequence joins TRBV10-3 and TRBJ2-5; possible D gene TRBD2, 6 bases. The closer fit of TRBJ2-7 to the DNA end suggests the J call may be wrong. Germline assignment: CDR1 ENHRY and CDR2 SYGVKD. This CDR3 is 17 amino acids long. CDR3 region: CAISESYSGTSSYEQYF. The CDR3, as DNA: TGTGCCATCAGTGAGTCTTATAGCGGTACCAGCTCCTACGAGCAGTACTTC.

The V call is TRBV7-2, the J call TRBJ2-2; possible D gene TRBD2, 6 bases. The V end was cut by 7 bases, the J end by 2 bases, with 11 bases between. Looked up from germline, CDR1 is SGHTA and CDR2 is FQGNSA. This CDR3 spans 14 amino acids. The chain's CDR3 is CASKDYKNTGELFF. CDR3 bases: TGTGCCAGCAAGGACTATAAAAACACCGGGGAGCTGTTTTTT.

This rearrangement joins TRBV6-1 to TRBJ1-1; no firm D call. Trimming removed 7 bases at V and 6 bases at J, with 9 bases between. Germline-derived CDR1 and CDR2 are MNHNS and SASEGT. This CDR3 has 11 residues. As DNA, the CDR3 is TGTGCCAGCATAGGACGGGCTGAAGCTTTCTTT. Its translation is CASIGRAEAFF.

This chain's CDR3 is CAWGTDLPLHF. CDR3 in DNA: TGTGCCTGGGGAACGGACCTACCCCTCCACTTT. The chain combines TRBV30 with TRBJ1-6; D is unresolved. The germline V gene has CDR1 GTSNPN and CDR2 SVGIG (reference sequence). Trimming cost V 5 bases and J 12 bases, with 11 bases left between them. CDR3 length: 11 amino acids.

The V call is TRBV5-1, the J call TRBJ1-6, with 8 nucleotides matching TRBD1. The CDR3 extends over 14 amino acids. After removal of 4 bases from V and 10 bases from J, the junction contained 7 bases not matched to a gene. In germline, CDR1 is SGHRS, CDR2 YFSETQ. In DNA form, the CDR3 reads TGCGCCAGCAGCCAACAGGACAGGGCATCACCCCTCCACTTT. It translates to CASSQQDRASPLHF.

This chain connects TRBV9 to TRBJ2-3; TRBD1 is a possible D gene (7 bases). Germline CDR1 and CDR2: SGDLS and YYNGEE. Deletions cut 0 bases from V and 6 bases from J, with 20 bases between. CDR3 length equals 17 residues. The CDR3 nucleotides are TGTGCCAGCAGCGTAGTTCCTGGAGGGGCAGGGGGGGATACGCAGTATTTT. Translation gives CASSVVPGGAGGDTQYF.

V is TRBV6-5 and J is TRBJ2-7; 9 bases match TRBD1. Trimming cost V 4 bases and J 5 bases; bases outside gene matches: 6. Germline V gene sequence: CDR1 MNHEY, CDR2 SVGAGI. This CDR3 comprises 14 residues. CDR3 in amino acids: CASSSGTGTHEQYF. Written as DNA, the CDR3 is TGTGCCAGCAGTTCCGGGACAGGGACGCACGAGCAGTACTTC.

The chain carries TRBV30 and TRBJ2-2; possible D gene TRBD2, 5 bases. The CDR3 sequence is 14 residues long. The V end was cut by 8 bases, the J end by 1 base, with 14 bases between. Germline V gives CDR1 GTSNPN, CDR2 SVGIG (reference sequence). The CDR3 here is CAGGGRLNTGELFF. CDR3 sequence (DNA): TGTGCCGGAGGCGGGCGGTTGAACACCGGGGAGCTGTTTTTT.

The CDR3 DNA reads TGTGCCAGCAGCGTACAGGTCGGGAACACTGAAGCTTTCTTT. It encodes CASSVQVGNTEAFF. The V gene is TRBV11-2, the J gene TRBJ1-1; TRBD1 might be the D (5 bases). Germline-derived CDR1 and CDR2 are SGHAT and FQNNGV. Trimming took off 5 bases at V and 1 base at J, with 11 bases between the two ends. The CDR3 consists of 14 residues.

Comment on this clone: An end of the junction does not agree with germline; a read error may underlie this. CDR3: CSVEVGAYEQYF. As DNA, the CDR3 is TGCAGCGTCGAAGTGGGAGCCTACGAGCAGTACTTC. This rearrangement joins TRBV29-1 to TRBJ2-7; weak D call: TRBD2 (5 bases). The CDR3 length is 12 residues. Germline lookup yields CDR1 SQVTM and CDR2 ANQGSEA.

The chain is built from TRBV6-5 and TRBJ2-3; 10 bases align to TRBD1. V was clipped by 6 bases and J by 3 bases; unmatched bases: 6. The CDR3 is 15 residues long. Germline CDR1 reads MNHEY; CDR2 reads SVGAGI. The CDR3 loop is CASSQPGQGTDTQYF. The CDR3, as DNA: TGTGCCAGCAGCCAACCGGGACAGGGGACAGATACGCAGTATTTT.

This clone was observed a few times. The chain couples TRBV7-8 to TRBJ1-5; no firm D call. The V gene's germline CDR1 is SGHVS and CDR2 FQNEAQ. V dropped 5 bases and J dropped 5 bases, with 13 bases sitting between them. This CDR3 has 14 amino acids. The CDR3 loop is CASSPQEGDQPQHF. The CDR3 DNA follows: TGTGCCAGCAGCCCGCAGGAGGGCGATCAGCCCCAGCATTTT.

The CDR3 protein is CASSLSLGTYSNQPQHF. The CDR3, as DNA: TGTGCCAGCAGCCTCTCGCTGGGGACATATAGCAATCAGCCCCAGCATTTT. This chain links TRBV28 with TRBJ1-5, with a possible D match to TRBD1 (6 bases). With 6 bases removed from V and 0 bases from J, the gap between germline ends came to 18 bases. The CDR3 extends over 17 amino acids. Looked up from germline, CDR1 is MDHEN and CDR2 is SYDVKM.

V gene TRBV5-1 combines with J gene TRBJ1-1; tentative D call: TRBD1 (5 bases). Trimming cost V 5 bases and J 3 bases, with 23 bases left between them. This CDR3 comprises 17 residues. Germline V lookup: CDR1 SGHRS, CDR2 YFSETQ. CDR3 in amino acids: CASSRSLTGERHTEAFF. As DNA, the CDR3 is TGCGCCAGCAGTCGTTCACTTACGGGGGAAAGGCACACTGAAGCTTTCTTT. Combining the CDR3 with reference TRBV5-1 and TRBJ1-1 gives the whole variable domain KAGVTQTPRYLIKTRGQQVTLSCSPISGHRSVSWYQQTPGQGLQFLFEYFSETQRNKGNFPGRFSGRQFSNSRSEMNVSTLELGDSALYLCASSRSLTGERHTEAFFGQGTRLTVV.

The V call is TRBV4-3, the J call TRBJ2-7; D is possibly TRBD2 (5 bases). The CDR3 consists of 15 residues. V shed 0 bases and J shed 5 bases, with 14 bases lying between them. The germline gives CDR1 LGHNA, CDR2 YSLEER. Here the CDR3 DNA reads TGCGCCAGCAGCCAAGAGTCCGGGATTCGCGACGAGCAGTACTTC. Protein: CASSQESGIRDEQYF.

About this clone itself: Germline and junction disagree at one end, which may indicate a read error. The rearrangement joins TRBV7-6 to TRBJ2-1, with 7 bases that match TRBD2. This CDR3 has 12 amino acids. Germline CDR1 reads SGHVS; CDR2 reads FNYEAQ. The CDR3 loop is CTSSLPGGEQFF. CDR3 in DNA: TGTACCAGCAGCCTACCGGGGGGTGAGCAGTTCTTC.

In its sample, this clone was seen once. V is TRBV5-1 and J is TRBJ2-5; 9 nucleotides align to TRBD1. Germline V gene sequence: CDR1 SGHRS, CDR2 YFSETQ. Trimming at V came to 3 bases and at J to 5 bases, leaving 11 bases not matched to a gene. The CDR3 runs 16 residues. The DNA of the CDR3 is TGCGCCAGCAGCTCGTACGGGACAGGGTTTCTCGAGACCCAGTACTTC. As protein: CASSSYGTGFLETQYF.

This clone has just a few counts. V and J are TRBV2 and TRBJ2-7, with no clear D. Germline V gene sequence: CDR1 SNHLY, CDR2 FYNNEI. This CDR3 region has 12 residues. The V and J ends lost 5 bases and 2 bases respectively, with 7 bases between them. The CDR3 loop is CASSPKPYEQYF. CDR3 in DNA: TGTGCCAGCAGTCCGAAGCCCTACGAGCAGTACTTC. Looking up the rest from reference TRBV2 and TRBJ2-7 gives the full variable domain: EPEVTQTPSHQVTQMGQEVILRCVPISNHLYFYWYRQILGQKVEFLVSFYNNEISEKSEIFDDQFSVERPDGSNFTLKIRSTKLEDSAMYFCASSPKPYEQYFGPGTRLTVT.

The rearrangement links TRBV7-2 to TRBJ2-7; no clear D gene. Per the germline V gene, CDR1 is SGHTA and CDR2 is FQGNSA. CDR3 length: 12 residues. With 4 bases removed from V and 6 bases from J, the gap between germline ends came to 10 bases. CDR3 coding DNA: TGTGCCAGCAGCTCCATTAGGGCCGAGCAGTACTTC. It codes for CASSSIRAEQYF.

The chain is built from TRBV30 and TRBJ1-4, with TRBD1 as a possible D gene (6 bases). There are 15 residues in the CDR3. Trimming took 3 bases from V and 1 from J, leaving 12 bases between them. CDR1 is GTSNPN, CDR2 SVGIG, per germline (reference sequence). The CDR3 reads CAWRDGGLTNEKLFF. CDR3 DNA sequence: TGTGCCTGGAGGGACGGGGGGCTAACTAATGAAAAACTGTTTTTT.

The V and J genes are TRBV6-6 and TRBJ2-7, with 7 nucleotides matching TRBD1. V was clipped by 2 bases and J by 2 bases; unmatched bases: 3. Germline V CDR1 and CDR2: MNHNY, SVGAGI (reference sequence). The CDR3 is made up of 14 amino acids. The CDR3 reads CASSYGQDTYEQYF. The CDR3 DNA is TGTGCCAGCAGTTACGGACAGGACACCTACGAGCAGTACTTC.

This chain links TRBV6-5 with TRBJ1-3; D is ambiguous. CDR1 MNHEY and CDR2 SVGAGI come from the germline V gene. The CDR3 covers 16 residues. Trimming took off 0 bases at V and 0 bases at J, with 9 bases between the two ends. The CDR3 DNA reads as TGTGCCAGCAGTTACTCCACGGCCATCTCTGGAAACACCATATATTTT. Protein sequence: CASSYSTAISGNTIYF.

The J gene is TRBJ2-2, the V gene TRBV5-1; no firm D call. The CDR3 length is 13 residues. Germline assignment: CDR1 SGHRS and CDR2 YFSETQ. V gave up 6 bases and J gave up 3 bases, with 9 bases separating them. This chain's CDR3 is CASNLIDTGELFF. Written as DNA, the CDR3 is TGCGCCAGCAATTTAATAGACACCGGGGAGCTGTTTTTT. Full variable domain (outside the CDR3, taken from reference TRBV5-1 and TRBJ2-2): KAGVTQTPRYLIKTRGQQVTLSCSPISGHRSVSWYQQTPGQGLQFLFEYFSETQRNKGNFPGRFSGRQFSNSRSEMNVSTLELGDSALYLCASNLIDTGELFFGEGSRLTVL.